Sequencing of this T cell receptor beta chain was carried out in a study of T cells in Graves' hyperthyroidism and ophthalmopathy. As for the study in general: Peripheral blood was obtained at initial diagnosis, preceding any treatment.

Overall study results and limits: Ophthalmopathy onset followed model prediction by a median approximately seven months.

RNA transcripts gave rise to amplified TCR beta CDR3 regions. TCR CDR3 regions were first amplified by RT-PCR with HTBI primers. One entry per CDR3 protein, called by TCRdb with MiXCR from the multiplex PCR reads. The repertoire holds 250,000 to 350,000 distinct CDR3 sequences, with about a sixth as singletons. The germline gives CDR1 SGHVS, CDR2 FQNEAQ. V lost 0 bases and J 2 bases, leaving 13 bases between the germline ends. This CDR3 has 16 amino acids. Many counts were recorded for this clonotype. Its antigen remains unidentified. Clinical symptoms, serum thyroxine, TRAb, thyroid ultrasound and orbital computed tomography established diagnosis.

Source material: blood. V and J are TRBV7-8 and TRBJ2-5, with D unclear. The sequence came from a woman aged 55-69 years with Graves' ophthalmopathy. The CDR3 DNA reads as TGTGCCAGCAGCTTAGCAGCCAACCAGTTTCAAGAGACCCAGTACTTC. Its protein is CASSLAANQFQETQYF.